The next 4 T cell receptor beta chains were all read from a single sample in a study of CD8+ T cells in alopecia areata. Cutaneous lymph node cells were pooled, and they were sorted using CD4, CD8alpha, NKG2D, NKG2ACE and other markers. TCR sequencing used cDNA made by reverse transcription of extracted RNA. Method: immunoSEQ multiplex PCR; TCRdb's copy keeps in-frame clones and lacks some. The sample contains 250,000 or so clones, none of them singletons. The sequencing input was CD4+ T cells sorted from a lymph node. These receptors all come from a C3H/HeJ mouse with alopecia areata. For this mouse line, the MHC haplotype is H2-k.

This clone was found a few times. The genes are named according to mouse. Read data end 4 residues before the CDR3 end; the end is taken from the germline J gene. This sample also contains other DNA sequences that code for the same CDR3. The chain is built from TRBV13-2 and TRBJ2-2; TRBD1 agrees at 10 bases. Per the germline V gene, CDR1 is NNHNN and CDR2 is SYGAGS (reference sequence). The CDR3 totals 13 residues. Trimming at V came to 7 bases and at J to 4 bases, leaving 1 base not matched to a gene. The CDR3 DNA, read in part, is TGTGCCAGCCGGGACAGGGGCACCGGG. Residues: CASRDRGTG. The entire CDR3 sequence reads CASRDRGTGQLYF.

Concerning this clone itself: All gene names here are mouse names. The CDR3 end is not reached by the read, which stops 4 residues before it; the germline J gene fills it in. The genes are TRBV24 and TRBJ1-2, with a tentative D call TRBD1 (5 bases). Per the germline V gene, CDR1 is KGHTA and CDR2 is FRNEEI. V was clipped by 6 bases and J by 0 bases, with 11 bases between them. The CDR3 extends over 14 amino acids. Here the CDR3 reads CASSLQGPNSDYTF. CDR3 bases read: TGTGCCAGCAGCCTCCAGGGTCCAAACTCC.

There are a few counts of this clone. The gene names given are mouse names. From the germline J gene comes the end of the CDR3, since the read stops 4 residues before it. The chain employs TRBV13-2 and TRBJ2-2, with 12 nucleotides matching TRBD1. J lost 1 base, V lost 1 base, and 2 bases had no gene match. Germline CDR1 reads NNHNN; CDR2 reads SYGAGS (reference sequence). The CDR3 is 17 residues long. Partial CDR3 DNA: TGTGCCAGCGGTGATTGGGACAGGGGGCGAAACACCGGG. It specifies CASGDWDRGRNTG. The entire CDR3 sequence reads CASGDWDRGRNTGQLYF.

This clone has more than one count but fewer than ten. Each gene name is a mouse one. The CDR3 goes on 4 residues after the read ends, and that part is filled in from the germline J gene. The gene calls are TRBV1 and TRBJ2-5; 9 bases are a match to TRBD2. Germline V gives CDR1 NSQYPW, CDR2 LRSPGD (reference sequence). CDR3 length: 14 amino acids. The CDR3 loop reads CTCSGGGAPDTQYF. The part of the CDR3 DNA that was read is TGCACCTGCAGTGGTGGGGGGGCGCCGGAC.